The sequence of this T cell receptor beta chain was determined in a study of shared clonotypes between healthy human individuals. Study information: Ranging from 18 to 49 in age, donors were two women and a few men.

Assay used: immunoSEQ multiplex PCR; TCRdb lists only in-frame clones, some missing. This sample has about 2.3 million clones, with about 92% found just once. Trimming stripped 7 bases from V and 1 base from J, with 14 bases between. The germline V gene has CDR1 SGHAT and CDR2 FQNNGV. This CDR3 has 14 residues. This clone was seen just once. The J gene is TRBJ2-7, the V gene TRBV11-2; D is ambiguous. The TCR comes from a man in his late teens or twenties in good health. Some clones in this sample may be carry-over from other donors' samples. Input material: naive CD4+ T cells from PBMCs. Stated subset: CD45RA+ positively selected. CDR3 DNA: TGTGCCAGCACCCGCCGATGGGGTTCCTACGAGCAGTACTTC. Protein sequence: CASTRRWGSYEQYF.